This T cell receptor (beta chain) was recovered during a study of regulatory T cells in long-lasting Graves disease. Time point meaning: newly diagnosed GD, antithyroid drugs for less than 3 months. Extracted PBMC RNA gave rise to the TCR library. TCR beta libraries were built with iRepertoire HTBI primers and Arm-PCR of CDR3 regions. TCRdb itself ran the multiplex PCR reads through MiXCR, one entry per CDR3 protein. The sample lists 620,000 or so distinct CDR3 sequences; about 15% were seen once. The ends were cut back, 5 bases at V and 0 bases at J, with 11 bases in the middle. CDR1 and CDR2 from the germline V gene are SEHNR and FQNEAQ (reference sequence). This CDR3 region has 14 residues. The same data also went into a second study, on T cells in Graves' hyperthyroidism and ophthalmopathy. That source adds: A first-round RT-PCR of the TCR CDR3 used the HTBI primer set.

The starting material was peripheral blood mononuclear cells (PBMCs), obtained at new diagnosis, from a patient treated with antithyroid drugs. The sequence was obtained from a woman in her thirties with Graves disease. The genes are TRBV7-9 and TRBJ2-7, with TRBD1 as a possible D gene (5 bases). CDR3 loop: CASSPRQSSYEQYF. CDR3 nucleotide sequence: TGTGCCAGCAGCCCTAGACAGAGCTCCTACGAGCAGTACTTC.